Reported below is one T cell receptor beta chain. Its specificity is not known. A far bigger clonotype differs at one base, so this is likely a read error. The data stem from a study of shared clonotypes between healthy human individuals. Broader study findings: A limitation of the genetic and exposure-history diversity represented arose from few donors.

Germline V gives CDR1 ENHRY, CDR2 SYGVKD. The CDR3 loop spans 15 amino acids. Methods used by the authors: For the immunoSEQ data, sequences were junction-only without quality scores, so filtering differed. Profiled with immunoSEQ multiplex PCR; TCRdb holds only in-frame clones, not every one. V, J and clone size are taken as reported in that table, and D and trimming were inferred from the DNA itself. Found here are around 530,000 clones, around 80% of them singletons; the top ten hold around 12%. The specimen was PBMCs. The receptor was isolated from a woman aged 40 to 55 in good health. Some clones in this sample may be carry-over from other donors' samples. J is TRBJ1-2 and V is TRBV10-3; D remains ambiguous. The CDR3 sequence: CAISERQPAGYGCTF. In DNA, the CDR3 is TGTGCCATCAGTGAGAGGCAGCCCGCTGGCTATGGCTGCACCTTC.